The 28 T cell receptor beta chains below were found in one sample sequenced in a study of blood T cell repertoires in COVID-19. The method was immunoSEQ multiplex PCR; TCRdb's version includes in-frame clones alone and lacks a portion of them. The repertoire includes some 270,000 clones, about 80% of them detected once, and around a sixth sits in the top ten. The sequencing input was peripheral blood. These receptors were collected from a person between 65 and 79 years old with COVID-19, enrolled during active disease.

This rearrangement joins TRBV28 to TRBJ2-1, with 16 bases aligning to TRBD2. From germline, CDR1 is MDHEN and CDR2 SYDVKM. With 8 bases clipped from V and 9 bases from J, the junction kept 16 bases outside the gene matches. The CDR3 runs 18 residues. The chain's CDR3 is CASSPGTSGRAWKLEQFF. The DNA for the CDR3 is TGTGCCAGCTCACCCGGGACTAGCGGGAGGGCCTGGAAGCTTGAGCAGTTCTTC.

The chain employs TRBV5-4 and TRBJ2-7; D remains ambiguous. CDR3 length: 11 amino acids. V was clipped by 4 bases and J by 3 bases, with 5 bases between them. Germline CDR1 is SGHNT and CDR2 is YYREEE (reference sequence). The CDR3: CASSIGYEQYF. The CDR3 region has the DNA TGTGCCAGCAGCATCGGCTACGAGCAGTACTTC.

The CDR3, as DNA: TGTGCCAGCAGCTTGGCACCAGGGGGCGTCGGGAGAAGGGAGACCCAGTACTTC. It is translated as CASSLAPGGVGRRETQYF. The chain has TRBV5-4 and TRBJ2-5; TRBD1 matches at 8 bases. Germline lookup yields CDR1 SGHNT and CDR2 YYREEE (reference sequence). Trimming removed 0 bases from V and 5 bases from J; junction bases left unmatched: 15. The CDR3 covers 18 residues.

The rearrangement joins TRBV3-1 (or the pseudogene TRBV3-2) to TRBJ2-2, with 7 nucleotides matching TRBD1. Unmatched junction bases numbered 5, after V lost 6 bases and J lost 1 base. Germline CDR1 reads LGHDT; CDR2 reads YNNKEL (reference sequence). The CDR3 is made up of 15 amino acids. CDR3 bases: TGTGCCAGCAGAAGAGGGGGCGGGAACACCGGGGAGCTGTTTTTT. Its protein is CASRRGGGNTGELFF.

V gene TRBV4-3 combines with J gene TRBJ1-6, with D possibly being TRBD1 (6 bases). This CDR3 is built from 16 residues. Per germline, CDR1 LGHNA and CDR2 YSLEER. The V and J ends lost 1 base and 7 bases respectively, with 14 bases between them. The CDR3 DNA reads as TGCGCCAGCAGCCAAGGGGCCGGGGGGGGCAATTCACCCCTCCACTTT. The encoded protein is CASSQGAGGGNSPLHF.

This chain's CDR3 is CASSLFPGPNTEAFF. As DNA, the CDR3 is TGTGCCAGCAGTTTATTCCCGGGTCCTAACACTGAAGCTTTCTTT. The rearrangement links TRBV11-3 to TRBJ1-1; D remains ambiguous. Trimming stripped 6 bases from V and 2 bases from J, with 16 bases between. Germline lookup yields CDR1 SGHNT and CDR2 YENEEA. The CDR3 extends over 15 amino acids.

The genes are TRBV7-8 and TRBJ2-7; D not resolved. Germline V gene data show CDR1 as SGHVS and CDR2 as FQNEAQ. Trimming removed 2 bases at V and 3 bases at J, with 8 bases between. The CDR3 consists of 13 residues. CDR3: CASSLRQDYEQYF. CDR3 DNA: TGTGCCAGCAGCTTACGACAAGACTACGAGCAGTACTTC.

The chain links TRBV24-1 to TRBJ1-4, with no clear D. The length of the CDR3 is 16 residues. The V and J ends lost 5 bases and 7 bases respectively, with 19 bases between them. Germline V CDR1 and CDR2: KGHDR, SFDVKD. The CDR3 nucleotides read TGTGCCACCAGTGCCGCTGACAAGGGCGAGGGTGAAAAACTGTTTTTT. Its protein product is CATSAADKGEGEKLFF.

The CDR3 region has the DNA TGTGCCAGTAGTATCCAAGTCCAGGGAACTACCAGATCTGGGGCCAACGTCCTGACTTTC. Translation gives CASSIQVQGTTRSGANVLTF. The gene calls are TRBV19 and TRBJ2-6, with D possibly matching TRBD1 (5 bases). This CDR3 spans 20 amino acids. Germline CDR1 reads LNHDA; CDR2 reads SQIVND (reference sequence). The V gene lost 3 bases and the J gene lost 1 base, with 22 bases spanning the gap.

The chain carries TRBV3-1 (or the pseudogene TRBV3-2) and TRBJ1-5; D possibly corresponds to TRBD1 (5 bases). V lost 0 bases and J lost 7, with 16 bases in between. This CDR3 contains 16 residues. Germline CDR1 reads LGHDT; CDR2 reads YNNKEL (reference sequence). This chain's CDR3 is CASSQEKGRGNQPQHF. CDR3 DNA sequence: TGTGCCAGCAGCCAAGAGAAGGGGCGAGGAAACCAGCCCCAGCATTTT.

This clone has only a few counts. The chain uses TRBV28 and TRBJ2-2, with D possibly being TRBD1 (6 bases). Trimming took off 2 bases at V and 7 bases at J, with 11 bases between the two ends. The CDR3 runs 14 residues. Germline lookup yields CDR1 MDHEN and CDR2 SYDVKM. The CDR3 sequence: CASSLITGIGELFF. CDR3 in DNA: TGTGCCAGCAGTTTAATAACAGGGATCGGGGAGCTGTTTTTT.

The chain carries TRBV5-1 and TRBJ2-2; 13 bases line up with TRBD2. Losses at the gene ends were 4 bases for V and 4 bases for J; bases not matched to a gene: 1. The CDR3 sequence is 15 residues long. CDR1 is SGHRS, CDR2 YFSETQ, per germline. The DNA of the CDR3 is TGCGCCAGCAGCAGGACTAGCGGGGGCACCGGGGAGCTGTTTTTT. Encoded protein: CASSRTSGGTGELFF.

The genes are TRBV5-1 and TRBJ2-5, with 8 bases fitting TRBD2. This CDR3 spans 15 amino acids. The ends lost 0 bases at V and 3 bases at J; junction bases unmatched: 4. Germline assignment: CDR1 SGHRS and CDR2 YFSETQ. The CDR3 spells CASSLGPGGKETQYF. CDR3 DNA: TGCGCCAGCAGCTTGGGGCCGGGGGGGAAAGAGACCCAGTACTTC.

CDR3 sequence: CSAVVAGTQFF. As DNA, the CDR3 is TGCAGTGCTGTAGTAGCGGGGACCCAGTTCTTC. This chain links TRBV20-1 with TRBJ2-1; 8 positions match TRBD2. Per germline, CDR1 DFQATT and CDR2 SNEGSKA (reference sequence). After removal of 5 bases from V and 13 bases from J, the junction contained 7 bases not matched to a gene. The CDR3 sequence is 11 residues long.

The J gene is TRBJ2-3, the V gene TRBV6-5, with 12 nucleotides matching TRBD2. This CDR3 contains 16 residues. Trimming at V came to 4 bases and at J to 4 bases, leaving 6 bases not matched to a gene. Germline CDR1 is MNHEY and CDR2 is SVGAGI. DNA of the CDR3: TGTGCCAGCAGTTGGGCTAGCGGGAGGGCCTCAGATACGCAGTATTTT. Translating it yields CASSWASGRASDTQYF.

The chain recombines TRBV12-3 or TRBV12-4 with TRBJ1-6; no clear D. Trimming took 6 bases from V and 6 from J, leaving 9 bases between them. The CDR3 sequence is 13 residues long. CDR3 DNA sequence: TGTGCCAGCAGCTATACGGGTAATTCACCCCTCCACTTT. Translating gives CASSYTGNSPLHF.

The chain uses TRBV12-3 or TRBV12-4 and TRBJ1-5; D gene unclear. The CDR3 has 13 residues. V shed 3 bases and J shed 3 bases, with 6 bases lying between them. The CDR3: CASSFTVNQPQHF. For the CDR3, the DNA is TGTGCCAGCAGTTTTACAGTCAATCAGCCCCAGCATTTT.

J is TRBJ2-3 and V is TRBV2, with 7 bases fitting TRBD1. J lost 0 bases, V lost 6 bases, and 9 bases had no gene match. Per the germline V gene, CDR1 is SNHLY and CDR2 is FYNNEI. The CDR3 has 16 amino acids. The CDR3 spells CASRKGDSLSTDTQYF. The DNA of the CDR3 is TGTGCCAGCAGAAAGGGGGACAGCCTTAGCACAGATACGCAGTATTTT.

This chain links TRBV9 with TRBJ2-2; possibly TRBD1 for D (6 bases). Germline values: CDR1 SGDLS, CDR2 YYNGEE. CDR3 length: 15 residues. Trimming took 0 bases from V and 3 from J, leaving 9 bases between them. CDR3 residues: CASSVARGHTGELFF. In DNA form, the CDR3 reads TGTGCCAGCAGCGTAGCCAGGGGACACACCGGGGAGCTGTTTTTT.

This clone has a single count. This chain uses TRBV19 with TRBJ2-1; 9 nucleotides agree with TRBD1. CDR1 and CDR2 from the germline V gene are LNHDA and SQIVND (reference sequence). The trim removed 5 bases at V and 7 bases at J, leaving 9 bases unmatched. This CDR3 spans 15 amino acids. CDR3 DNA sequence: TGTGCCAGTAGTCCGTCCGGGACAGGGTTAAATGAGCAGTTCTTC. Amino acid sequence: CASSPSGTGLNEQFF.

This clone occurred once. The chain couples TRBV6-5 to TRBJ2-3, with D possibly matching TRBD2 (5 bases). V gave up 6 bases and J gave up 12 bases, with 13 bases separating them. The CDR3 extends over 11 amino acids. Germline CDR1 MNHEY, CDR2 SVGAGI. The CDR3 loop reads CASRDYTSQYF. The CDR3 coding sequence is TGTGCCAGCAGAGACTACACCAGTCAGTATTTT.

This chain uses TRBV2 with TRBJ2-7, with a weak D call TRBD1 (6 bases). Trimming took 8 bases from V and 4 from J, leaving 15 bases between them. The CDR3 covers 13 residues. Germline lookup yields CDR1 SNHLY and CDR2 FYNNEI. The CDR3 nucleotides are TGTGCCAGCCGTCGGACAGAGAATTACGAGCAGTACTTC. Encoded protein: CASRRTENYEQYF.

The count of this clone is one. The chain employs TRBV6-4 and TRBJ1-1; 7 bases line up with TRBD1. The CDR3 spans 14 residues. Germline V gene data show CDR1 as MRHNA and CDR2 as SNTAGT. Losses at the gene ends were 5 bases for V and 0 bases for J; bases not matched to a gene: 3. This CDR3 is CASSPTGMNTEAFF. The CDR3 bases are TGTGCCAGCAGTCCGACAGGGATGAACACTGAAGCTTTCTTT.

The chain joins TRBV12-3 or TRBV12-4 to TRBJ2-5; 8 bases align to TRBD1. The junction had 2 bases not matched to a gene; V was cut back by 6 bases and J by 2 bases. This CDR3 contains 13 residues. The CDR3, as DNA: TGTGCCAGCAGGCGACAGGGGCAAGAGACCCAGTACTTC. This gives the protein CASRRQGQETQYF.

The genes are TRBV6-2 or TRBV6-3 and TRBJ1-4; 9 nucleotides agree with TRBD1. Germline V lookup: CDR1 MNHEY, CDR2 SVGEGT. This CDR3 comprises 14 residues. The CDR3 coding sequence is TGTGCACGCAGCAGACGGACAGGGGATGAAAAACTGTTTTTT. Its protein is CARSRRTGDEKLFF.

The genes are TRBV18 and TRBJ1-2; TRBD1 matches at 9 bases. CDR1 is KGHSH and CDR2 is LQKENI in the germline V gene. The CDR3 totals 14 residues. V was pared by 5 bases and J by 5 bases, with 6 bases of the junction left unmatched. The CDR3 region is CASSAGTGTYGYTF. The CDR3 DNA reads TGTGCCAGCTCAGCGGGGACAGGGACTTATGGCTACACCTTC.

The J gene is TRBJ1-1, the V gene TRBV7-9; 8 bases are shared with TRBD1. This CDR3 region has 16 residues. J was trimmed by 2 bases and V by 4 bases; bases with no gene match: 9. CDR1 is SEHNR, CDR2 FQNEAQ, per germline (reference sequence). Written as DNA, the CDR3 is TGTGCCAGCAGCTCCGTTTTCGGGACAGGTAACACTGAAGCTTTCTTT. This translates into CASSSVFGTGNTEAFF.

This chain uses TRBV27 with TRBJ1-2; weak D call: TRBD1 (5 bases). The CDR3 runs to 11 residues. With 6 bases removed from V and 4 bases from J, the gap between germline ends came to 6 bases. Germline CDR1 MNHEY, CDR2 SMNVEV (reference sequence). CDR3 protein: CASRQGYGYTF. CDR3 bases: TGTGCCAGCAGGCAGGGCTATGGCTACACCTTC.